The 14 T cell receptor beta chains below all came from one sample that was sequenced in a study of technical replicates of blood from a few donors. Libraries were prepared by immunoSEQ multiplex PCR; TCRdb keeps only in-frame clonotypes and omits some of them. This table holds roughly 61,000 clones, around 97% found once. Source material: T cells isolated from PBMCs. These receptors originate from a human donor in good health.

The chain joins TRBV28 to TRBJ1-1; no firm D call. This CDR3 region has 16 residues. Per germline, CDR1 MDHEN and CDR2 SYDVKM. V was cut by 3 bases and J by 0 bases, with 14 bases left in between. In DNA form, the CDR3 reads TGTGCCAGCAGTTTGTCCAGAAAAAAGATGAACACTGAAGCTTTCTTT. Its translation is CASSLSRKKMNTEAFF.

This chain uses TRBV5-4 with TRBJ2-7, with TRBD2 matching 7 bases. J lost 1 base, V lost 4 bases, and 17 bases had no gene match. Germline-derived CDR1 and CDR2 are SGHNT and YYREEE (reference sequence). The CDR3 has 18 amino acids. The CDR3 here is CASSPGGGIHSLSYEQYF. As DNA, the CDR3 is TGTGCCAGCAGCCCGGGAGGAGGAATCCATTCATTATCCTACGAGCAGTACTTC.

The J gene is TRBJ1-2, the V gene TRBV9, with 9 bases fitting TRBD1. After removal of 4 bases from V and 0 bases from J, the junction contained 10 bases not matched to a gene. The length of the CDR3 is 17 residues. The germline V gene has CDR1 SGDLS and CDR2 YYNGEE. The chain's CDR3 is CASSFPGQGQSNYGYTF. CDR3 DNA sequence: TGTGCCAGCAGCTTCCCAGGACAGGGGCAATCTAACTATGGCTACACCTTC.

CDR3 protein: CASSEARQGERETQYF. Here the CDR3 DNA reads TGTGCCAGCAGTGAAGCGCGGCAGGGGGAGAGGGAGACCCAGTACTTC. This rearrangement joins TRBV6-1 to TRBJ2-5; 7 positions agree with TRBD1. The CDR3 has 16 amino acids. V gave up 0 bases and J gave up 5 bases; unmatched junction bases: 9. The germline gives CDR1 MNHNS, CDR2 SASEGT.

The rearrangement links TRBV6-1 to TRBJ2-3, with 10 bases identical to TRBD1. The CDR3 sequence is 14 residues long. Per the germline V gene, CDR1 is MNHNS and CDR2 is SASEGT. V gave up 5 bases and J gave up 3 bases; unmatched junction bases: 2. CDR3 nucleotide sequence: TGTGCCAGCAGTTGGACAGGGGGAACAGATACGCAGTATTTT. Translation: CASSWTGGTDTQYF.

The chain links TRBV5-6 to TRBJ2-1, with D possibly matching TRBD2 (6 bases). The CDR3 length is 16 residues. V was pared by 3 bases and J by 5 bases, with 18 bases between. CDR1 and CDR2 (germline): SGHDT, YYEEEE. The DNA for the CDR3 is TGTGCCAGCAGCTCCCCCTGGGCGGGGATAAACAATGAGCAGTTCTTC. It specifies CASSSPWAGINNEQFF.

A single count supports this clone. The V gene is TRBV1, the J gene TRBJ1-1; the listed D gene, TRBD1, was not tested against the DNA. TRBV1 is labeled a pseudogene. This CDR3 contains 17 residues. The CDR3 nucleotides are TGCACCAGCAGAGCAAACGGGACAGACCCTATGAACACTGAAGCTTTCTTT. Its protein is CTSRANGTDPMNTEAFF.

The rearrangement uses TRBV11-2 and TRBJ2-7; D call uncertain. Germline CDR1 SGHAT, CDR2 FQNNGV. This CDR3 has 13 residues. Trimming took 5 bases from V and 4 from J, leaving 12 bases between them. CDR3 sequence: CASSAFGAYEQYF. In DNA form, the CDR3 reads TGTGCCAGCAGCGCGTTCGGTGCTTACGAGCAGTACTTC.

The J gene is TRBJ2-3, the V gene TRBV5-1; 7 bases line up with TRBD1. The germline gives CDR1 SGHRS, CDR2 YFSETQ. The CDR3 length is 15 residues. V lost 6 bases, J lost 5 bases, and 12 bases stayed unmatched. As DNA, the CDR3 is TGCGCCAGCACCCAAGGACAGGTCCTCAAAGATACGCAGTATTTT. This codes for CASTQGQVLKDTQYF.

The CDR3 spells CASRSAGPEQYF. DNA of the CDR3: TGTGCCAGCCGATCAGCAGGGCCCGAGCAGTACTTC. The chain links TRBV27 to TRBJ2-7; possible D gene TRBD1, 5 bases. V dropped 8 bases and J dropped 6 bases, with 14 bases sitting between them. Germline CDR1 and CDR2: MNHEY and SMNVEV (reference sequence). This CDR3 is built from 12 residues.

The chain carries TRBV6-5 and TRBJ2-1; D may be TRBD2 (5 bases). Per the germline V gene, CDR1 is MNHEY and CDR2 is SVGAGI. Trimming left V 0 bases short and J 4 bases short, with 7 bases between. The CDR3 has 14 amino acids. The CDR3 region is CASSYSTGYNEQFF. CDR3 nucleotide sequence: TGTGCCAGCAGTTACTCGACGGGGTACAATGAGCAGTTCTTC.

V and J are TRBV7-9 and TRBJ2-5; the D gene is possibly TRBD2 (5 bases). The CDR3 extends over 13 amino acids. Trimming stripped 5 bases from V and 8 bases from J, with 15 bases between. Germline V gene sequence: CDR1 SEHNR, CDR2 FQNEAQ (reference sequence). The CDR3 region is CASSAAGIDTQYF. CDR3 in DNA: TGTGCCAGCAGCGCCGCCGGGATCGACACCCAGTACTTC.

The chain employs TRBV6-1 and TRBJ1-2; perhaps TRBD1 as D (6 bases). Trimming shortened V by 4 bases and J by 3 bases, and 18 bases separated the two germline ends. This CDR3 is built from 16 residues. Germline lookup yields CDR1 MNHNS and CDR2 SASEGT. CDR3 loop: CASSAPGGHHDYGYTF. In nucleotides, the CDR3 is TGTGCCAGCAGTGCCCCGGGGGGGCACCATGACTATGGCTACACCTTC.

The gene calls are TRBV30 and TRBJ1-3; tentative D call: TRBD1 (6 bases). V shed 5 bases and J shed 1 base, with 6 bases lying between them. The germline V gene encodes CDR1 GTSNPN and CDR2 SVGIG (reference sequence). CDR3 length: 12 residues. The CDR3, as DNA: TGTGCCTGGCAGGGGTCTGGAAACACCATATATTTT. Translating it yields CAWQGSGNTIYF. Using reference TRBV30 and TRBJ1-3 for the parts outside the CDR3, the full variable domain is SQTIHQWPATLVQPVGSPLSLECTVEGTSNPNLYWYRQAAGRGLQLLFYSVGIGQISSEVPQNLSASRPQDRQFILSSKKLLLSDSGFYLCAWQGSGNTIYFGEGSWLTVV.